This T cell receptor (beta chain) is from a study of identical twins. Study-wide results and limits: While abundant cord blood beta clonotypes carried fewer insertions, memory repertoires showed no such pattern. Out-of-frame TCR alpha sharing in monozygotic twins exceeded recombination model predictions.

This clonotype was found a few times. What it recognizes is unknown. Unique molecular identifiers were present on the cDNA, and a universal primer site came from template switching. TCRdb recomputed calls from the 5' RACE reads with MiXCR, one row per CDR3 protein. The sample contains about 430,000 distinct CDR3 sequences, around 20% of which appear only once. The CDR3 consists of 19 residues. The V gene's germline CDR1 is SGHAT and CDR2 FQDESV (reference sequence). V shed 4 bases and J 9 bases; nucleotides not matched to a gene: 18. The chain couples TRBV11-1 to TRBJ2-1; 13 bases fit TRBD2. The specimen sequenced was naive T cells sorted from blood. The sequence derives from a man aged 45-65 years in good health. CDR3 bases: TGTGCCAGCAGCTCCCCTAAATCGGCGACTAGCGGGGGGTTCGGTGAGCAGTTCTTC. Protein: CASSSPKSATSGGFGEQFF.